Described below is a single TCR beta chain sequence and its context. The sample belongs to a study of T cell changes during pregnancy in multiple sclerosis. Profiled with immunoSEQ multiplex PCR; TCRdb holds only in-frame clones, not every one. The sample yields fewer than 30,000 clones, 85% to 95% seen once. Germline loops: CDR1 SEHNR, CDR2 FQNEAQ (reference sequence). CDR3 length: 13 residues. V lost 7 bases, J lost 10 bases, and 9 bases stayed unmatched. This rearrangement joins TRBV7-9 to TRBJ2-1, with 8 bases matching TRBD2. The sequenced sample was CD8+ T cells from peripheral blood mononuclear cells, obtained before pregnancy. The source is a female donor with multiple sclerosis, enrolled in a pregnancy study. CDR3 coding DNA: TGTGCCAGCACCCTGGTAGCGGGAACAGAGCAGTTCTTC. It encodes CASTLVAGTEQFF.